This TCR beta chain was sequenced in a study of blood T cell repertoires in COVID-19 (dated by TCRdb to 2018 to 2020). For the wider study: Recovered participants in ImmuneRACE Cohort 3 were defined as having two consecutive negative NP/OP PCR tests, clearance from a healthcare professional, or resolution of symptoms. The collaborator samples originated in the United States, Italy and Spain and spanned the acute and convalescent phases of COVID-19. The prospective study material was composed of cDNA or gDNA derived from T cells, B-cell-depleted T cells, or PBMCs. Deeply sampled blood TCRbeta repertoires from subjects exposed to, actively infected with, or recovered from COVID-19 were included in the dataset. The repertoires were made available in a free public database intended to serve as a resource for research on the immune response to SARS-CoV-2. The samples were drawn from the first 160 participants of the ongoing ImmuneRACE study and from 950 to 1,500 subjects provided by 6 global collaborators. A de-identified subject ID, COVID-19 status, age in years and sex were almost always included in the sample metadata. HLA class I and class II types, where available, came from metadata supplied by the sample provider rather than from assay-based typing.

In the prospective study, participants were about 18 to 95 years old, resided in about two dozen geographic areas of the United States, and were enrolled through a virtual design. In the prospective study, cohorts were assigned on the basis of participant-reported clinical history obtained from a screening survey and a study questionnaire. Each participant in the prospective study had whole blood, serum and a nasopharyngeal or oropharyngeal swab collected by mobile phlebotomists. Additional blood draws and questionnaires over an approximately two-month period could optionally be provided by prospective study participants. Before DNA extraction, prospective study blood samples were shipped either frozen or at room temperature. TCRbeta CDR3 regions were amplified from genomic DNA by means of the immunoSEQ Assay, a bias-controlled multiplex PCR. For the original study's pipeline: The number of nucleated cells in each sample was estimated by amplification of reference gene primers within the assay. To quantify the absolute abundance of each unique TCRbeta CDR3 rearrangement, sequence reads were collapsed and filtered. Productive Simpson clonality was computed per sample as the square root of Simpson's diversity index over productive rearrangements. TCRdb mirrors the immuneACCESS table, restricted to in-frame sequences. Some clones are absent from its copies; in checked studies, under half trace to an unresolved V gene, and the reason for the others is unknown. That table furnishes V, J and clone size, whereas the DNA furnished D and trimming. The table for this sample lists about 360,000 clones; more than 75% of them were counted only once. The ten largest clonotypes hold roughly 1.9% of the sample.

The CDR3 numbers 20 residues from cysteine through phenylalanine. Only CDR3 DNA remains: 60 bases, in frame from the first base. The germline V gene gives CDR1 as SNHLY and CDR2 as FYNNEI. Ends trimmed: V by 6 bases, J by 0 bases; bases unmatched to a gene: 16. On this clone itself: What this receptor recognizes is not known. No quality values exist for individual bases; no much larger clone is one base distant.

What the research found in general, with its limitations: Clinical and demographic metadata were provided uncurated, with the amount varying by source and participant.

The sequenced material came from PBMCs or T cells enriched from blood (not recorded which). The origin of this receptor is a man aged 35-49 years in a cohort exposed to, infected with or recovered from COVID-19 (not recorded which). The chain was built from TRBV2 and TRBJ2-1; TRBD2 matches 11 bases in the middle. In nucleotide form, the sequence is TGTGCCAGCAGAGGGGATAGCGGGAGGGCCATTTTAAGCTCCTACAATGAGCAGTTCTTC. This translates into CASRGDSGRAILSSYNEQFF.